This is a list of T cell receptor beta chains from one sample in a study of early T cells in non-severe SARS-CoV-2 infection. One entry per CDR3 protein results from TCRdb running MiXCR on the 5' RACE reads. The sample consists of roughly 51,000 distinct CDR3 sequences, approximately 9.8% of them appearing once. Sequencing was done on a sample of whole blood. These receptors were collected from an adult who was a healthcare worker with PCR-confirmed SARS-CoV-2 infection or an uninfected control (not recorded which). The CDR3 runs from the conserved cysteine through the conserved F or W. Each record gives: D gene, clone size, V gene, J gene, CDR3 protein, CDR3 DNA. D genes are given only for firm matches. Rows give clone size only sometimes, using once, few, many, or a class for an expanded clone.

-	-	TRBV29-1	TRBJ2-2	CSVAQLLTGELFF	TGCAGCGTTGCCCAGCTTCTCACCGGGGAGCTGTTTTTT
-	few	TRBV29-1	TRBJ1-1	CSGVRDTEAFF	TGCAGCGGGGTTCGTGACACTGAAGCTTTCTTT
TRBD1	-	TRBV5-6	TRBJ1-1	CASSYNRGSAEAFF	TGTGCCAGCAGCTATAACAGGGGATCCGCTGAAGCTTTCTTT
TRBD2	medium-sized	TRBV3-1	TRBJ2-3	CASSQVGLGGSHTQYF	TGTGCCAGCAGCCAGGTGGGACTAGGAGGTTCGCATACGCAGTATTTT
-	few	TRBV18	TRBJ1-5	CASSPNQGNQPQHF	TGTGCCAGCTCACCTAATCAGGGAAATCAGCCCCAGCATTTT
TRBD1	many	TRBV11-3	TRBJ2-2	CASSLGQGGLTGELFF	TGTGCCAGCAGCTTAGGACAGGGGGGACTCACCGGGGAGCTGTTTTTT
TRBD1	many	TRBV5-1	TRBJ2-1	CASSSRTGNNEQFF	TGCGCCAGCAGCTCGCGGACAGGGAACAATGAGCAGTTCTTC
-	-	TRBV7-2	TRBJ2-3	CASTPWGTARTDTQYF	TGTGCCAGCACCCCTTGGGGGACCGCCCGCACAGATACGCAGTATTTT
-	many	TRBV5-4	TRBJ2-2	CASSFDGSNTGELFF	TGTGCCAGCAGCTTCGACGGTTCGAACACCGGGGAGCTGTTTTTT
TRBD2	-	TRBV4-2	TRBJ2-1	CASQGTSSSYNEQFF	TGTGCCAGTCAGGGGACTAGCAGCTCCTACAATGAGCAGTTCTTC
TRBD2	many	TRBV29-1	TRBJ2-1	CSVEGSIAGVSEQFF	TGCAGCGTTGAAGGAAGCATAGCGGGAGTTAGTGAGCAGTTCTTC
TRBD2	many	TRBV25-1	TRBJ2-1	CASSPTSGSYSSYNEQFF	TGTGCCAGCAGTCCGACTAGCGGGAGCTACAGCTCCTACAATGAGCAGTTCTTC
-	-	TRBV2	TRBJ2-1	CASSDIPLGEQFF	TGTGCCAGCAGTGATATCCCTCTTGGGGAGCAGTTCTTC
-	few	TRBV28	TRBJ2-7	CASSLLYRERIYEQYF	TGTGCCAGCAGTCTACTCTACAGGGAAAGAATCTACGAGCAGTACTTC
TRBD1	many	TRBV9	TRBJ2-7	CASSVDRGQGYEQYF	TGTGCCAGCAGCGTGGATAGGGGACAGGGCTACGAGCAGTACTTC
-	many	TRBV10-3	TRBJ2-1	CAISKTAYNEQFF	TGTGCCATCAGTAAAACCGCGTACAATGAGCAGTTCTTC
-	-	TRBV29-1	TRBJ1-1	CSVAGYTEAFF	TGCAGCGTTGCGGGGTACACTGAAGCTTTCTTT